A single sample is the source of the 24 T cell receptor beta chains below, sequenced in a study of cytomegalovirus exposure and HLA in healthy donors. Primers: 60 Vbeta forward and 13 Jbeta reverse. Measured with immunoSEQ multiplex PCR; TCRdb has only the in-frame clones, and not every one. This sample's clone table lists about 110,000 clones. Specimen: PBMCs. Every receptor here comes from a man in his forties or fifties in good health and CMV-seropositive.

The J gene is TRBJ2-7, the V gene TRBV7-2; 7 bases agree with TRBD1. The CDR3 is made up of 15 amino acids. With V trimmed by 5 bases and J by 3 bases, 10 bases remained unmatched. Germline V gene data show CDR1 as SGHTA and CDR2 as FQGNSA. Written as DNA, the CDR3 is TGTGCCAGCAGCCCCGGCTCAGGGGGTTACTACGAGCAGTACTTC. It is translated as CASSPGSGGYYEQYF.

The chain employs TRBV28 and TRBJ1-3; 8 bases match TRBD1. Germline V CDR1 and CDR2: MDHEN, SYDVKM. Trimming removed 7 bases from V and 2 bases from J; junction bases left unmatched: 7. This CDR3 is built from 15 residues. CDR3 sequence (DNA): TGTGCCAGCACCCAGGGGGCTAGGGCTGGAAACACCATATATTTT. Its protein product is CASTQGARAGNTIYF.

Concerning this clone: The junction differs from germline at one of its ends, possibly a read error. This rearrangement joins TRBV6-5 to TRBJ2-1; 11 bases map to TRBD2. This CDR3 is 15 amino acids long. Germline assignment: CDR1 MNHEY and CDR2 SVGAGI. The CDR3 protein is CASSPGLAAYNEQLF. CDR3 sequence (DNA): TGTGCCAGCAGCCCGGGACTAGCGGCCTACAATGAGCAGCTCTTC.

For the CDR3, the DNA is TGTGCCAGCAGCCCACCAGGCCACGAGCAGTACTTC. Its protein product is CASSPPGHEQYF. The rearrangement links TRBV6-1 to TRBJ2-7; D not resolved. The CDR3 spans 12 residues. CDR1 MNHNS and CDR2 SASEGT come from the germline V gene. Trimming took off 6 bases at V and 5 bases at J, with 11 bases between the two ends.

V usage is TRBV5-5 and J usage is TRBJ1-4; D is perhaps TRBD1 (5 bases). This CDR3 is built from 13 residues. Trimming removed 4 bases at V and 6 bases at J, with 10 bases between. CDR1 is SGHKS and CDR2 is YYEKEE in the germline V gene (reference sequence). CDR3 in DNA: TGTGCCAGCAGCACAAAGGGGTATGAAAAACTGTTTTTT. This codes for CASSTKGYEKLFF.

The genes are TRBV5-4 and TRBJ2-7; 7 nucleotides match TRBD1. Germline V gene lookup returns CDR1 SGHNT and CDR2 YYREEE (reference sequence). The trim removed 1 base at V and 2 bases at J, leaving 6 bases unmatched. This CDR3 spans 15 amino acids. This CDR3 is CASSLFGTVTYEQYF. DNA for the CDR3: TGTGCCAGCAGCTTGTTCGGGACAGTAACCTACGAGCAGTACTTC.

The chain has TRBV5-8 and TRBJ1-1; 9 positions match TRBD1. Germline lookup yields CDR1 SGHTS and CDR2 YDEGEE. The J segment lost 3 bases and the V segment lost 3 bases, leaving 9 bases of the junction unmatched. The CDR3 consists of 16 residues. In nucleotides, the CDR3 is TGTGCCAGCAGCTCCCAGGACAGGGGAAGGGACACTGAAGCTTTCTTT. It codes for CASSSQDRGRDTEAFF.

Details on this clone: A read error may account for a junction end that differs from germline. The CDR3 sequence is CASSWKGAASETQYF. The CDR3 coding sequence is TGTGCTAGCAGCTGGAAGGGGGCGGCCAGTGAGACCCAGTACTTC. This chain connects TRBV7-7 to TRBJ2-5, with 7 bases lining up with TRBD1. The CDR3 runs to 15 residues. CDR1 is SSHAT, CDR2 FNYEAQ, per germline (reference sequence).

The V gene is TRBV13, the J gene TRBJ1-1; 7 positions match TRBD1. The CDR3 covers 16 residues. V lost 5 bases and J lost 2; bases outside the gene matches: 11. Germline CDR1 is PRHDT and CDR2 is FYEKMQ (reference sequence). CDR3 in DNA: TGTGCCAGCAGCACGGCAGGGGGAGAGGGCAACACTGAAGCTTTCTTT. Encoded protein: CASSTAGGEGNTEAFF. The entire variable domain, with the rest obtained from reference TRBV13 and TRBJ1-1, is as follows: AAGVIQSPRHLIKEKRETATLKCYPIPRHDTVYWYQQGPGQDPQFLISFYEKMQSDKGSIPDRFSAQQFSDYHSELNMSSLELGDSALYFCASSTAGGEGNTEAFFGQGTRLTVV.

The CDR3 reads CASSVGLAGGETQYF. For the CDR3, the DNA is TGTGCCAGCAGCGTCGGACTAGCGGGAGGGGAGACCCAGTACTTC. V gene TRBV13 combines with J gene TRBJ2-5; 15 bases are shared with TRBD2. This CDR3 region has 15 residues. Germline V gene data show CDR1 as PRHDT and CDR2 as FYEKMQ (reference sequence). Trimming at V came to 5 bases and at J to 5 bases, leaving 3 bases not matched to a gene.

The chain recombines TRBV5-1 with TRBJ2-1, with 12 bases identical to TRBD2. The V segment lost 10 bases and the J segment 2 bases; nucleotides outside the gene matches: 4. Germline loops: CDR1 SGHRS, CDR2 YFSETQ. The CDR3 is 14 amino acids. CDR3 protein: CAGRLAGAYNEQFF. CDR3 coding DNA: TGCGCCGGCCGACTAGCGGGAGCCTACAATGAGCAGTTCTTC. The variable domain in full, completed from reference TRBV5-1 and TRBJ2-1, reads KAGVTQTPRYLIKTRGQQVTLSCSPISGHRSVSWYQQTPGQGLQFLFEYFSETQRNKGNFPGRFSGRQFSNSRSEMNVSTLELGDSALYLCAGRLAGAYNEQFFGPGTRLTVL.

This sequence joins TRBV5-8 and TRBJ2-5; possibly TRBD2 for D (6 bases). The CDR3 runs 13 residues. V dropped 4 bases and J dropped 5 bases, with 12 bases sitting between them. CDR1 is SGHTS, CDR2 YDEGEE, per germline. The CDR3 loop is CASSPGGGETQYF. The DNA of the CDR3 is TGTGCCAGCAGCCCCGGAGGAGGGGAGACCCAGTACTTC. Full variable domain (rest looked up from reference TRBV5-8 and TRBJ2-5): EAGVTQSPTHLIKTRGQQATLRCSPISGHTSVYWYQQALGLGLQFLLWYDEGEERNRGNFPPRFSGRQFPNYSSELNVNALELEDSALYLCASSPGGGETQYFGPGTRLLVL.

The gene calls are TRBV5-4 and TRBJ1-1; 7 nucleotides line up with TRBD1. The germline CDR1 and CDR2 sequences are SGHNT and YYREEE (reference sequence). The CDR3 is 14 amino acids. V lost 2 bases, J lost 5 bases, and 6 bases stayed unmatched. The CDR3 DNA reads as TGTGCCAGCAGCTTCGTGCAGGGGGTTACTGAAGCTTTCTTT. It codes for CASSFVQGVTEAFF. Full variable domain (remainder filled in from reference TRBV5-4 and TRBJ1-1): ETGVTQSPTHLIKTRGQQVTLRCSSQSGHNTVSWYQQALGQGPQFIFQYYREEENGRGNFPPRFSGLQFPNYSSELNVNALELDDSALYLCASSFVQGVTEAFFGQGTRLTVV.

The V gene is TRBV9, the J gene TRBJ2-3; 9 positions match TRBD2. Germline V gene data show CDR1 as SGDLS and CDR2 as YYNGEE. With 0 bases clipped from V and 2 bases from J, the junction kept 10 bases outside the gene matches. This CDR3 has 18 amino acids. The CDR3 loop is CASSVDPAGGYNTDTQYF. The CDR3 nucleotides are TGTGCCAGCAGCGTAGATCCAGCGGGAGGCTACAACACAGATACGCAGTATTTT.

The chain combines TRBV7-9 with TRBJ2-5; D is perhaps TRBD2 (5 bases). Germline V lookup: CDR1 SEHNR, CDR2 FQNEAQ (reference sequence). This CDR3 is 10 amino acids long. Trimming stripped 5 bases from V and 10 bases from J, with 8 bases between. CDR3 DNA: TGTGCCAGCAGCGGGAGTTACCAGTACTTC. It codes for CASSGSYQYF.

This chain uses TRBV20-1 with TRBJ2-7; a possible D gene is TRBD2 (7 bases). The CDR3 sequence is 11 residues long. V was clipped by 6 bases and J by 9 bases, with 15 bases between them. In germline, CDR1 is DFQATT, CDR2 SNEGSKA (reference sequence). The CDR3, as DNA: TGCAGTGCAGAGCACGGGGGGCGGCAGTACTTC. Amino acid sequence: CSAEHGGRQYF.

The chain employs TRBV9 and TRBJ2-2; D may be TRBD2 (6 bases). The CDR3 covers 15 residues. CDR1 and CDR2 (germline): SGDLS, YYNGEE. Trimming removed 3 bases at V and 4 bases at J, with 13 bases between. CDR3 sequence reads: CASSAPGLATGELFF. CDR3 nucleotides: TGTGCCAGCAGCGCCCCGGGACTTGCCACCGGGGAGCTGTTTTTT.

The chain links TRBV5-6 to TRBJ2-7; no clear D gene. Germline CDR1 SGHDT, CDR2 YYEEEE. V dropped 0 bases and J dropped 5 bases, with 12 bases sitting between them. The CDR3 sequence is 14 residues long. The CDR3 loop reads CASSLGPQNHEQYF. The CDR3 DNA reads TGTGCCAGCAGCTTGGGTCCCCAGAACCACGAGCAGTACTTC. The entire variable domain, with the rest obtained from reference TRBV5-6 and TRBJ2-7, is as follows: DAGVTQSPTHLIKTRGQQVTLRCSPKSGHDTVSWYQQALGQGPQFIFQYYEEEERQRGNFPDRFSGHQFPNYSSELNVNALLLGDSALYLCASSLGPQNHEQYFGPGTRLTVT.

The CDR3 nucleotides read TGTGCCAGCAGCGTACCTCGTGGGACAGGGTATGAAAAACTGTTTTTT. Its translation: CASSVPRGTGYEKLFF. The rearrangement joins TRBV9 to TRBJ1-4, with 9 bases matching TRBD1. CDR3 length: 16 residues. Germline trimming cut 1 base from V and 6 bases from J; bases unmatched to any gene: 7. Germline loops: CDR1 SGDLS, CDR2 YYNGEE.

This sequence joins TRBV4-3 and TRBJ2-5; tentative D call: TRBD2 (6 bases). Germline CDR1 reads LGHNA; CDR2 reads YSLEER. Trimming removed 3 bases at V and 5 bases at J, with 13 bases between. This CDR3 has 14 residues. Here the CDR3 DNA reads TGCGCCAGCAGCCAGACCCTGGGGGGTGAGACCCAGTACTTC. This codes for CASSQTLGGETQYF.

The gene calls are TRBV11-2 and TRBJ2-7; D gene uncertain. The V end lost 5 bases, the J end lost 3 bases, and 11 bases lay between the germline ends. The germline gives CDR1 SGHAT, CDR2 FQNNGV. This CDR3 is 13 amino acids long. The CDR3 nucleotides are TGTGCCAGCAGCCAGGATCTCCTCTACGAGCAGTACTTC. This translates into CASSQDLLYEQYF.

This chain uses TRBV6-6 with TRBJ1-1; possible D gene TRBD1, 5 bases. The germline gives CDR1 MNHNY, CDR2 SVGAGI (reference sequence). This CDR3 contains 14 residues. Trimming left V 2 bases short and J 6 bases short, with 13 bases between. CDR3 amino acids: CASSYIQGGAEAFF. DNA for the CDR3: TGTGCCAGCAGTTACATCCAGGGAGGCGCTGAAGCTTTCTTT.

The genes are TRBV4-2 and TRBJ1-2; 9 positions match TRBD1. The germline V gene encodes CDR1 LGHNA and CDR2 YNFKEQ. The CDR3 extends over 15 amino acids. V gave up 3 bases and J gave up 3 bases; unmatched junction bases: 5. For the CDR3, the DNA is TGTGCCAGCAGCCAGAGGACAGGGGAGCACTATGGCTACACCTTC. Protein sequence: CASSQRTGEHYGYTF.

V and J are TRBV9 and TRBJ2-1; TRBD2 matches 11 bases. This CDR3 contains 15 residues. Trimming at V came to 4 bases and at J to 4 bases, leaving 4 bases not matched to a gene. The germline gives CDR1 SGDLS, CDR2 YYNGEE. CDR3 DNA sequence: TGTGCCAGCAGCTTAAGACTAGCGGGGTACAATGAGCAGTTCTTC. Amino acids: CASSLRLAGYNEQFF.